The T cell receptor (beta chain) described here comes from a study of cytomegalovirus exposure and HLA in healthy donors. 60 Vbeta and 13 Jbeta primers were used in PCR. Profiled with immunoSEQ multiplex PCR; TCRdb holds only in-frame clones, not every one. The listing contains 140,000 or so clones. This CDR3 has 11 amino acids. From germline, CDR1 is MDHEN and CDR2 SYDVKM. The sequence was collected from a male donor in good health and CMV-seronegative. Sequenced sample: PBMCs. V usage is TRBV28 and J usage is TRBJ1-1; tentative D call: TRBD1 (6 bases). The CDR3, as DNA: TGTGCGATCACAGGGTTCACTGAAGCTTTCTTT. Its protein is CAITGFTEAFF.